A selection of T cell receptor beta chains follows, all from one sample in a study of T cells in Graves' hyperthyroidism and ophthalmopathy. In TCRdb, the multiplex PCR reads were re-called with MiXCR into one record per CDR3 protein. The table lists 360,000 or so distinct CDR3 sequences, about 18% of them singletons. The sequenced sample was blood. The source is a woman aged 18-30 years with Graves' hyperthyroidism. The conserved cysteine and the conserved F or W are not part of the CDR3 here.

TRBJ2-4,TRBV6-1,ASSAGTAAKNIQY
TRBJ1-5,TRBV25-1,ASSGFGTGASNQPQH
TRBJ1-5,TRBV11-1,ASSKFRDNSNQPQH
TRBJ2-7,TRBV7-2,ASSSGGISYEQY
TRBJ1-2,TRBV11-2,ASSEHPGLYILSGYT
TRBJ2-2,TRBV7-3,ASSQGQANTGELF
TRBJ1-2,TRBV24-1,ATSPKPGHDNYGYT
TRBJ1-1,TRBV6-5,ASSGGQGRRGAF
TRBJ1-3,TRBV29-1,SADSGNTIY
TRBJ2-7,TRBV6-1,ASSESPATDEQY
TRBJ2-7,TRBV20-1,SAAGGVYEQY
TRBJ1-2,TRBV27,ASSSHRVANYGYT
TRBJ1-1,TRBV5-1,ASSLKEGQNTEAF
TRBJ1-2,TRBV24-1,ATSDPTGVNYGYT
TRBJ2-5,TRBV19,ASSIVGGPETQY
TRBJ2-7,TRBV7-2,ASSLLASGYEQY
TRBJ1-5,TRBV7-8,ASSSGRGGRNQPQH
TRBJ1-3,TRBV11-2,ASNPTGVSGNTIY
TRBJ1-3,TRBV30,AWEAAGGNTIY
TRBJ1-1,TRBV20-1,SARGAGGNTEAF
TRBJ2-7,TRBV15,ATSWAGTTYEQY
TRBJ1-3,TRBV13,ASSPQGTGLGNTIY
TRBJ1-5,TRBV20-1,SAIPTGNQPQH
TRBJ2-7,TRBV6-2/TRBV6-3,ASSYSLLGASSYEQY
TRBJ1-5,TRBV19,ASSIGGSLGNQPQH
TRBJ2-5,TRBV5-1,ASSGRQETQY